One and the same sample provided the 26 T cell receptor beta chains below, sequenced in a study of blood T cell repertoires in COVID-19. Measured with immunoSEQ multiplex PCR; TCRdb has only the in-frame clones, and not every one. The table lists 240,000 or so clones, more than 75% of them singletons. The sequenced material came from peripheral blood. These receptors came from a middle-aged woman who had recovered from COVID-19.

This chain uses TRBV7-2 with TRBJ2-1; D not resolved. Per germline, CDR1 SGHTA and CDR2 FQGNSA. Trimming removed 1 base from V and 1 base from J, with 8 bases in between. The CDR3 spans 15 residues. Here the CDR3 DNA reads TGTGCCAGCAGCTTAGTGGGCGAATCCTACAATGAGCAGTTCTTC. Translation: CASSLVGESYNEQFF.

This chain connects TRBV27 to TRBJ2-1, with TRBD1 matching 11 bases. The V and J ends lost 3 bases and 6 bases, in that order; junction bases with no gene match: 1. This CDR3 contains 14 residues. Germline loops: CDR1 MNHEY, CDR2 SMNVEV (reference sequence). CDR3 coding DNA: TGTGCCAGCAGTTTGGGGACAGGGGGCAATGAGCAGTTCTTC. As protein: CASSLGTGGNEQFF.

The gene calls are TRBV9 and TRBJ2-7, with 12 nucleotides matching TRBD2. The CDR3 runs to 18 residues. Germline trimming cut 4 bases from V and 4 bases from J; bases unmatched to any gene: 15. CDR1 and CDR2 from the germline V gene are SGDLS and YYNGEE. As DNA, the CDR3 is TGTGCCAGCAGCCCCCACGGGCCTAGCGGGAGGGTGTTTTACGAGCAGTACTTC. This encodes CASSPHGPSGRVFYEQYF.

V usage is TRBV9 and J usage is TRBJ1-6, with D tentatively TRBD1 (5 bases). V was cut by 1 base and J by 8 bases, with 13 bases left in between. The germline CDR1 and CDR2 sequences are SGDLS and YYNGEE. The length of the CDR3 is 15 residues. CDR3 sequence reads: CASSVTGREDSPLHF. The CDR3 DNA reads TGTGCCAGCAGCGTAACGGGGCGGGAGGATTCACCCCTCCACTTT.

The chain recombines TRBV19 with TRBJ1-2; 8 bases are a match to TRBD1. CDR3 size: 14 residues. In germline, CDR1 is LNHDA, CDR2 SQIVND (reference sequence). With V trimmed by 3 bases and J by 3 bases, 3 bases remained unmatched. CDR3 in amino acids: CASSMTGVHYGYTF. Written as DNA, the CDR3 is TGTGCCAGTAGTATGACAGGGGTCCACTATGGCTACACCTTC. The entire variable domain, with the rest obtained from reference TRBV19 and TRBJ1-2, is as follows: DGGITQSPKYLFRKEGQNVTLSCEQNLNHDAMYWYRQDPGQGLRLIYYSQIVNDFQKGDIAEGYSVSREKKESFPLTVTSAQKNPTAFYLCASSMTGVHYGYTFGSGTRLTVV.

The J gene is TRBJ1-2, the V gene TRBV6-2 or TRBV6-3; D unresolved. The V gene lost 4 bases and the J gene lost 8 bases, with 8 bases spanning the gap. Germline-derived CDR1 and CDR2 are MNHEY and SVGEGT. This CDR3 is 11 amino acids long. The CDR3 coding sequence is TGTGCCAGCAGTTGGCTCCTGGGCTACACCTTC. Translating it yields CASSWLLGYTF.

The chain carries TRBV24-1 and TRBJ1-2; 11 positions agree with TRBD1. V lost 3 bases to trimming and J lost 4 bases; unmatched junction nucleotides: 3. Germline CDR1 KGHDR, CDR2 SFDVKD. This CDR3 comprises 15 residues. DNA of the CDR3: TGTGCCACCAGTGATCCCGGGACAGGGGGCTATGGCTACACCTTC. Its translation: CATSDPGTGGYGYTF.

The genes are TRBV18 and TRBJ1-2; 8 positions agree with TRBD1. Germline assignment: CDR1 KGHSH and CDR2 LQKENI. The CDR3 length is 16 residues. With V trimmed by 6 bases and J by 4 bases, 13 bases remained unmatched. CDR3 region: CASSPKDRASLYGYTF. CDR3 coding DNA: TGTGCCAGCTCCCCAAAGGACAGGGCAAGTCTCTATGGCTACACCTTC.

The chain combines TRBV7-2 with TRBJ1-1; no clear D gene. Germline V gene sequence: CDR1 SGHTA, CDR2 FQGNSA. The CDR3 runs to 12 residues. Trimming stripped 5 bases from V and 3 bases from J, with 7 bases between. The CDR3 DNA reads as TGTGCCAGCAGCGAGGTCCACACTGAAGCTTTCTTT. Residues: CASSEVHTEAFF.

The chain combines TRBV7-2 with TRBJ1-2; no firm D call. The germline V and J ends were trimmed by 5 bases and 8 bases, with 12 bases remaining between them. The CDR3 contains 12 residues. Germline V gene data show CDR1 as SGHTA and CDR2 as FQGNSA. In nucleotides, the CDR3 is TGTGCCAGCAGCCCACCCGTGGAGGGCTACACCTTC. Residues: CASSPPVEGYTF.

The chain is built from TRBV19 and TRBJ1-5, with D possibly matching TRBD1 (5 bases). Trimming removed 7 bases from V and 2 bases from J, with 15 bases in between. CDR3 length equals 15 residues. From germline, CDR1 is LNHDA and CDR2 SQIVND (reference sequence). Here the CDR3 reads CASTRGPGGNQPQHF. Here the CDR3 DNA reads TGTGCCAGTACCCGGGGTCCGGGGGGCAATCAGCCCCAGCATTTT. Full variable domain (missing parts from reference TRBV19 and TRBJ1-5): DGGITQSPKYLFRKEGQNVTLSCEQNLNHDAMYWYRQDPGQGLRLIYYSQIVNDFQKGDIAEGYSVSREKKESFPLTVTSAQKNPTAFYLCASTRGPGGNQPQHFGDGTRLSIL.

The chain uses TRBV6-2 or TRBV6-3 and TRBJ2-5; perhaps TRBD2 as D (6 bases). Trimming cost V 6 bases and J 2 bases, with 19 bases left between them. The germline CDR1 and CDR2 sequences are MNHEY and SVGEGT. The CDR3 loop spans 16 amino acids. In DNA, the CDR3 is TGTGCCAGCAGCCCCCGGGGTAGCGGAGATCAAGAGACCCAGTACTTC. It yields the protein CASSPRGSGDQETQYF.

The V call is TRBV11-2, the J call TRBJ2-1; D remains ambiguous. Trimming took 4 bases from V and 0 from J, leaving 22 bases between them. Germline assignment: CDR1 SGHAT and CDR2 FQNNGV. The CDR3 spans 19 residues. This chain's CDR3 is CASSSLLVTSGGSYNEQFF. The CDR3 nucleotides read TGTGCCAGCAGCTCCCTCCTAGTCACCTCCGGTGGCTCCTACAATGAGCAGTTCTTC.

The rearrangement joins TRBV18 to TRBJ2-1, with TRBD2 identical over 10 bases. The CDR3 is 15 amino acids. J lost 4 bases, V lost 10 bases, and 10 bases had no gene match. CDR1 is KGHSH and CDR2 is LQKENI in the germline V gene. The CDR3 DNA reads TGTGCCACCACTCACCCAGCGGGAGGGTACAATGAGCAGTTCTTC. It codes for CATTHPAGGYNEQFF.

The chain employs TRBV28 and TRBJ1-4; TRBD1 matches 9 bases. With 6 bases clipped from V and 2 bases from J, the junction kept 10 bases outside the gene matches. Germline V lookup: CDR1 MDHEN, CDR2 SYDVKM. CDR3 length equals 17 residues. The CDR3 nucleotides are TGTGCCAGCAGCTGGCCCGACAGGGGGATCACTAATGAAAAACTGTTTTTT. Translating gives CASSWPDRGITNEKLFF. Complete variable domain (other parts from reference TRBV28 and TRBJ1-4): DVKVTQSSRYLVKRTGEKVFLECVQDMDHENMFWYRQDPGLGLRLIYFSYDVKMKEKGDIPEGYSVSREKKERFSLILESASTNQTSMYLCASSWPDRGITNEKLFFGSGTQLSVL.

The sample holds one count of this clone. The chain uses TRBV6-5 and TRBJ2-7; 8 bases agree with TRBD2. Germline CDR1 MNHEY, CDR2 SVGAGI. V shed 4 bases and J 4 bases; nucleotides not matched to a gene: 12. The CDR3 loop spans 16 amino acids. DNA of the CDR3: TGTGCCAGCAGTTCCAGGCCTCGGGAGGGAGGGTACGAGCAGTACTTC. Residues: CASSSRPREGGYEQYF.

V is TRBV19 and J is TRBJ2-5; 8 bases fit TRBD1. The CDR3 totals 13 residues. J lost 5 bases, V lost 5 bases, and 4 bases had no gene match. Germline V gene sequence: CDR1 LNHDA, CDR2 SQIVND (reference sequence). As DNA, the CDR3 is TGTGCCAGTAGTCCCTGGACAGGGGAGACCCAGTACTTC. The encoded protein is CASSPWTGETQYF.

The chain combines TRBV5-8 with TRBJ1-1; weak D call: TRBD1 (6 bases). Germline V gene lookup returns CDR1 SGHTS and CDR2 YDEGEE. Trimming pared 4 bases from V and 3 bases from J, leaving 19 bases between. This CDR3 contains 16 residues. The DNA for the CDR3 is TGTGCCAGCAGCATCTCCTGGGGGAGGGGGGACACTGAAGCTTTCTTT. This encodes CASSISWGRGDTEAFF.

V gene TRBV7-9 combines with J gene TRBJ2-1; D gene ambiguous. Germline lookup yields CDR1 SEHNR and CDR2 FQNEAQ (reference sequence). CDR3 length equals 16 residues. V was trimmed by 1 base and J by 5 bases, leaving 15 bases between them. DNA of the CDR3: TGTGCCAGCAGCTTAGTTAGGTTAGCCCAGCACAATGAGCAGTTCTTC. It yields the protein CASSLVRLAQHNEQFF.

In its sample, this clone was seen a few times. Here the CDR3 reads CASSPGGNYGYTF. The CDR3, as DNA: TGCGCCAGCAGCCCAGGGGGTAACTATGGCTACACCTTC. This chain links TRBV5-1 with TRBJ1-2, with 7 bases that match TRBD1. After removal of 4 bases from V and 1 base from J, the junction contained 1 base not matched to a gene. The CDR3 is 13 residues long. Per the germline V gene, CDR1 is SGHRS and CDR2 is YFSETQ. The complete variable domain, with remaining parts taken from reference TRBV5-1 and TRBJ1-2, reads KAGVTQTPRYLIKTRGQQVTLSCSPISGHRSVSWYQQTPGQGLQFLFEYFSETQRNKGNFPGRFSGRQFSNSRSEMNVSTLELGDSALYLCASSPGGNYGYTFGSGTRLTVV.

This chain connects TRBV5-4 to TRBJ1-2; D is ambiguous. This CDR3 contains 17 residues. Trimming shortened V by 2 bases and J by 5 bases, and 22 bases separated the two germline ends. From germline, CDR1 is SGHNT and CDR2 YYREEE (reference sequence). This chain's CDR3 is CASSLLFRSGAEYGYTF. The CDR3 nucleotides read TGTGCCAGCAGCTTACTCTTTCGGTCTGGCGCGGAATATGGCTACACCTTC.

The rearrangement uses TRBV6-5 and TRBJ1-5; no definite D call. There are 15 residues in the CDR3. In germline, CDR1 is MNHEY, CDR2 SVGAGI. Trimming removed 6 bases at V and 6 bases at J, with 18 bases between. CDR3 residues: CASRTGLIAGQPQHF. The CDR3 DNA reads TGTGCCAGCAGGACGGGGTTGATAGCAGGTCAGCCCCAGCATTTT.

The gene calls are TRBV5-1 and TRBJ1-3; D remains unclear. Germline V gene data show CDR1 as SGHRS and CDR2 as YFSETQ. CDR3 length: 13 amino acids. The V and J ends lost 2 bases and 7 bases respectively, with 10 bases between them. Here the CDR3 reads CASSFPGGNTIYF. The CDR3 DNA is TGCGCCAGCAGCTTTCCAGGAGGGAACACCATATATTTT.

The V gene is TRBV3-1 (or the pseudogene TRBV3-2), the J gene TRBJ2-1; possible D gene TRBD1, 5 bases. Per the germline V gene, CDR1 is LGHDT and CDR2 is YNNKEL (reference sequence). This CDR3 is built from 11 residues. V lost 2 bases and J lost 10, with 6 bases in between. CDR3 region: CASSQKGEQFF. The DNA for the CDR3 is TGTGCCAGCAGCCAAAAGGGGGAGCAGTTCTTC.

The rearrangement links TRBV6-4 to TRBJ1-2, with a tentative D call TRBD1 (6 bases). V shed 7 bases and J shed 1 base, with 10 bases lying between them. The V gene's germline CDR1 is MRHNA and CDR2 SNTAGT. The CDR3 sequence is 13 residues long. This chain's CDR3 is CASKQGHNYGYTF. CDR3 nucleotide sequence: TGTGCCAGCAAACAGGGCCATAACTATGGCTACACCTTC.

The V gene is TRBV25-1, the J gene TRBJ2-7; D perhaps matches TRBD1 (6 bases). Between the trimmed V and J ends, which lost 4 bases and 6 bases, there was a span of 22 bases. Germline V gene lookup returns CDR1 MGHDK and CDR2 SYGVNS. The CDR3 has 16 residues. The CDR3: CASSGGARQGRREQYF. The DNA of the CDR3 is TGTGCCAGCAGTGGGGGCGCTCGGCAGGGGCGACGCGAGCAGTACTTC.